Listed here are 5 T cell receptor beta chains from one sample, sequenced in a study of blood T cell repertoires in COVID-19. Sequencing used immunoSEQ multiplex PCR; TCRdb keeps in-frame clones, though not all of them. The sample includes approximately 240,000 clones, about 83% of them seen just once. Sequenced sample: peripheral blood. These receptors all come from a woman in her twenties or thirties with COVID-19, enrolled during active disease.

The chain is built from TRBV27 and TRBJ2-5; unclear D gene. This CDR3 has 14 amino acids. Germline V gene data show CDR1 as MNHEY and CDR2 as SMNVEV (reference sequence). Trimming pared 3 bases from V and 7 bases from J, leaving 15 bases between. This CDR3 reads CASSFGLPGGTQYF. In DNA form, the CDR3 reads TGTGCCAGCAGTTTCGGTTTGCCGGGTGGGACCCAGTACTTC.

The chain carries TRBV5-5 and TRBJ1-1; TRBD1 matches at 9 bases. The V gene end was trimmed by 4 bases and the J gene end by 0 bases; junction bases not matched to a gene: 10. The length of the CDR3 is 17 residues. Germline values: CDR1 SGHKS, CDR2 YYEKEE (reference sequence). The CDR3: CASSQPGQGFMNTEAFF. CDR3 nucleotide sequence: TGTGCCAGCAGCCAACCGGGACAGGGCTTTATGAACACTGAAGCTTTCTTT.

J is TRBJ2-3 and V is TRBV6-2 or TRBV6-3, with D possibly TRBD2 on 6 matching bases. The CDR3 length is 16 residues. Germline V gives CDR1 MNHEY, CDR2 SVGEGT. V shed 5 bases and J shed 0 bases, with 15 bases lying between them. As DNA, the CDR3 is TGTGCCAGCAGTCCCACCCTAGCGACTAGCACAGATACGCAGTATTTT. The encoded protein is CASSPTLATSTDTQYF.

The chain has TRBV5-1 and TRBJ2-6; D is unresolved. The CDR3 sequence is 15 residues long. CDR1 is SGHRS and CDR2 is YFSETQ in the germline V gene. V lost 3 bases, J lost 0 bases, and 7 bases lay in between. The CDR3 is CASSSLSSGANVLTF. In DNA form, the CDR3 reads TGCGCCAGCAGCTCGCTGAGCTCTGGGGCCAACGTCCTGACTTTC.

This clone appeared once. V is TRBV15 and J is TRBJ1-1; tentative D call: TRBD1 (6 bases). Per the germline V gene, CDR1 is LNHNV and CDR2 is YYDKDF (reference sequence). The length of the CDR3 is 14 residues. With 6 bases removed from V and 0 bases from J, the gap between germline ends came to 11 bases. The CDR3 sequence is CATRRGTLNTEAFF. In nucleotides, the CDR3 is TGTGCCACCAGGAGGGGGACCTTGAACACTGAAGCTTTCTTT.